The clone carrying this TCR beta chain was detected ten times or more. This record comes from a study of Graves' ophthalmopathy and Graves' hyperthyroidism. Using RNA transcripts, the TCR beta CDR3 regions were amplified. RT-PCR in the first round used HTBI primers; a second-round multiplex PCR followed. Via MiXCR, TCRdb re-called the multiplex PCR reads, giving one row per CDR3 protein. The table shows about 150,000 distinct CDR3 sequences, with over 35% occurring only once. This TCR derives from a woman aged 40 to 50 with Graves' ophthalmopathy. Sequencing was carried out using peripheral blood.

The CDR3 region is CSVDGPFEAFF. In DNA form, the CDR3 reads TGCAGCGTTGATGGCCCCTTTGAAGCTTTCTTT. The gene calls are TRBV29-1 and TRBJ1-1; the D is unclear. This CDR3 contains 11 residues. Trimming left V 3 bases short and J 7 bases short, with 9 bases between. Germline CDR1 and CDR2: SQVTM and ANQGSEA.